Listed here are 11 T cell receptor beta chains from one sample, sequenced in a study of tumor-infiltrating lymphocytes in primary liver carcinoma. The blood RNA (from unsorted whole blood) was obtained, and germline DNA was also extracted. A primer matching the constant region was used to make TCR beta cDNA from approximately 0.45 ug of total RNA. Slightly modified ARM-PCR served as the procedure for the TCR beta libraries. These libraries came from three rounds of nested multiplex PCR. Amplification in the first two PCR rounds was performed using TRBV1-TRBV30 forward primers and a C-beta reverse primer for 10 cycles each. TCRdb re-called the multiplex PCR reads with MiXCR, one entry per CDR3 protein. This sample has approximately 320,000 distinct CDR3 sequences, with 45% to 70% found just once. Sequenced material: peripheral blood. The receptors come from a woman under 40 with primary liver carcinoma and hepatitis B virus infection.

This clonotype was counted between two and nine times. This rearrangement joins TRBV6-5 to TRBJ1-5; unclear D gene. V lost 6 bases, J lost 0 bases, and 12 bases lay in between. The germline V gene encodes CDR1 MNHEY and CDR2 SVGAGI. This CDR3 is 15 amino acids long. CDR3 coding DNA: TGTGCCAGCAGCTCTTACGCATTTAGCAATCAGCCCCAGCATTTT. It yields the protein CASSSYAFSNQPQHF.

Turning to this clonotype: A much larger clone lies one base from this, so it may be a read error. The CDR3 DNA reads TGCGCCAGCAGCCACGGGGAGGGACTAACGCAGTATTTT. Translation: CASSHGEGLTQYF. The chain combines TRBV4-3 with TRBJ2-3, with TRBD2 matching 7 bases. V lost 3 bases to trimming and J lost 9 bases; unmatched junction nucleotides: 6. The CDR3 is 13 residues long. Germline CDR1 and CDR2: LGHNA and YSLEER.

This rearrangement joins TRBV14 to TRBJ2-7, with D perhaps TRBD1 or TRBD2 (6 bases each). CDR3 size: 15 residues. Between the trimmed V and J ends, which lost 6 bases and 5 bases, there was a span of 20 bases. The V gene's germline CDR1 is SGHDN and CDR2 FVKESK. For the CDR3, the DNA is TGTGCCAGCAGTCACTACGGGACATGGGGGGACGAGCAGTACTTC. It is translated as CASSHYGTWGDEQYF.

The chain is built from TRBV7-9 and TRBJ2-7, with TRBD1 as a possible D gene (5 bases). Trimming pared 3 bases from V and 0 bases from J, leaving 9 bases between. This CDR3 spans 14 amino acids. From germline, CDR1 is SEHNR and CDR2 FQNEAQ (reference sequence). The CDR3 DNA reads TGTGCCAGCAGCTTGGACAAGTCCTCCTACGAGCAGTACTTC. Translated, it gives CASSLDKSSYEQYF. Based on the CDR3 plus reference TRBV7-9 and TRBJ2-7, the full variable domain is DTGVSQNPRHKITKRGQNVTFRCDPISEHNRLYWYRQTLGQGPEFLTYFQNEAQLEKSRLLSDRFSAERPKGSFSTLEIQRTEQGDSAMYLCASSLDKSSYEQYFGPGTRLTVT.

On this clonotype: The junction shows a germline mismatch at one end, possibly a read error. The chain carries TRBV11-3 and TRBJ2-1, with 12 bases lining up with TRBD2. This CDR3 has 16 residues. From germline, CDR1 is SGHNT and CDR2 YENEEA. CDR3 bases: TGTGCCAACAGCTTAGTAGGGACTAGCGGGTTTAATGAGCAGTTTTTC. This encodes CANSLVGTSGFNEQFF.

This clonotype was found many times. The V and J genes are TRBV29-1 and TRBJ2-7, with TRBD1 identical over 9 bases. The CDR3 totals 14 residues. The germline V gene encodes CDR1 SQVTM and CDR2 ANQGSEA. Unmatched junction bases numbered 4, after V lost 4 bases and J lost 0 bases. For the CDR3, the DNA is TGCAGCGTTGTCGGGACAGGGAGCTCCTACGAGCAGTACTTC. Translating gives CSVVGTGSSYEQYF.

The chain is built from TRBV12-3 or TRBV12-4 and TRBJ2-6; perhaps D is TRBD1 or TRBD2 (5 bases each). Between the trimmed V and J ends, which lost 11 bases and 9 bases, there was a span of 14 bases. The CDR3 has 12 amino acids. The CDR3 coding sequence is TGTGCCGGCAAGAGGGGAGACAACGTCCTGACTTTC. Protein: CAGKRGDNVLTF.

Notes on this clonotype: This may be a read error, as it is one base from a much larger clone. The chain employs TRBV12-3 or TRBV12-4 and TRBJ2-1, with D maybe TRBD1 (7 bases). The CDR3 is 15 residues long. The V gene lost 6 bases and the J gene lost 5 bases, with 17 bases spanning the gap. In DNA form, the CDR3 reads TGTGCCAGCAGGACTAGGTCAGGGGGGCACAATGAGCAGTTCTTC. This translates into CASRTRSGGHNEQFF.

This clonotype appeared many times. CDR3 nucleotide sequence: TGTGCCAGCAGCTCCTCCAGACAGTACACTGAAGCTTTCTTT. It codes for CASSSSRQYTEAFF. The V call is TRBV11-2, the J call TRBJ1-1; maybe TRBD1 (5 bases). V lost 4 bases and J lost 3, with 12 bases in between. The CDR3 covers 14 residues. The germline CDR1 and CDR2 sequences are SGHAT and FQNNGV.

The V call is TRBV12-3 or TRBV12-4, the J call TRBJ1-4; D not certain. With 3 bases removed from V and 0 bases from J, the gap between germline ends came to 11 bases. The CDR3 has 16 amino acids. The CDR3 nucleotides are TGTGCCAGCAGTTTTGGGCACAGCGCAACTAATGAAAAACTGTTTTTT. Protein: CASSFGHSATNEKLFF.

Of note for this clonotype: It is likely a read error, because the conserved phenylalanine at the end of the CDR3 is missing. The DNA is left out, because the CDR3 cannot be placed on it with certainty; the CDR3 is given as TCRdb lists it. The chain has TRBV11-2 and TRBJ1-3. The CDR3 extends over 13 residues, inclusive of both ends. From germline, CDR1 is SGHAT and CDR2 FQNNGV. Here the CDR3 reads CASSTFSGNTKYI.